These T cell receptor beta chains were read from a single sample in a study of blood T cell repertoires in COVID-19. Generated by immunoSEQ multiplex PCR, the TCRdb table keeps only in-frame clones and is missing some. The profile shows 300,000 to 450,000 clones, more than 75% of them singletons. Specimen: peripheral blood. These receptors came from a woman in her twenties or thirties with COVID-19, enrolled during active disease. Both conserved end residues are part of each CDR3. The order of the fields is J gene, D gene, clone size, V gene, CDR3 DNA, CDR3 protein. A D gene is named only where the DNA matches it firmly. Expanded clones get a size class; other rows say once, few or many, or leave the size out.

j_call: TRBJ2-7; d_call: -; clone_size: -; v_call: TRBV2; cdr3_nt: TGTGCCAGCAGTGGAGACTCCGAGGCCTACGAGCAGTACTTC; cdr3_aa: CASSGDSEAYEQYF
j_call: TRBJ2-1; d_call: TRBD2; clone_size: -; v_call: TRBV30; cdr3_nt: TGTGCCTGGTGGGAGGAGGCTAGCGGAAACAATGAGCAGTTCTTC; cdr3_aa: CAWWEEASGNNEQFF
j_call: TRBJ2-3; d_call: -; clone_size: -; v_call: TRBV29-1; cdr3_nt: TGCAGCGTTGAGATCCTAACAGATACGCAGTATTTT; cdr3_aa: CSVEILTDTQYF
j_call: TRBJ2-5; d_call: TRBD1; clone_size: -; v_call: TRBV3-1/TRBV3-2; cdr3_nt: TGTGCCAGCACCCTTAGACAGGGGAGAGGAGAGACCCAGTACTTC; cdr3_aa: CASTLRQGRGETQYF
j_call: TRBJ2-7; d_call: -; clone_size: -; v_call: TRBV19; cdr3_nt: TGTGCCAGTAGCCCTAGGGGTATGCCGTACGAGCAGTACTTC; cdr3_aa: CASSPRGMPYEQYF
j_call: TRBJ1-4; d_call: -; clone_size: -; v_call: TRBV3-1/TRBV3-2; cdr3_nt: TGTGCCAGCAGCCAAGGGGCCAGGCCGCGCAGAAGAGAAAAACTGTTTTTT; cdr3_aa: CASSQGARPRRREKLFF
j_call: TRBJ2-7; d_call: -; clone_size: -; v_call: TRBV2; cdr3_nt: TGTGCCAGCAGTGAAGACGCGGGCGCAGGCTACGAGCAGTACTTC; cdr3_aa: CASSEDAGAGYEQYF
j_call: TRBJ1-2; d_call: -; clone_size: -; v_call: TRBV27; cdr3_nt: TGTGCCAGCAGTTTAGATCGACACCTGGGCTACACCTTC; cdr3_aa: CASSLDRHLGYTF
j_call: TRBJ2-1; d_call: TRBD2; clone_size: -; v_call: TRBV7-2; cdr3_nt: TGTGCCAGCAGCCTGCGGGGTGCGGGAGGGTCCTACAATGAGCAGTTCTTC; cdr3_aa: CASSLRGAGGSYNEQFF
j_call: TRBJ2-1; d_call: -; clone_size: -; v_call: TRBV11-2; cdr3_nt: TGTGCCAGCAGCTCTCTATCTGGTGAGCAGTTCTTC; cdr3_aa: CASSSLSGEQFF
j_call: TRBJ1-2; d_call: -; clone_size: -; v_call: TRBV7-6; cdr3_nt: TGTGCCAGCAGCGCCCCCCCAGAGGTGCGAAATTATGGCTACACCTTC; cdr3_aa: CASSAPPEVRNYGYTF
j_call: TRBJ1-2; d_call: -; clone_size: -; v_call: TRBV7-9; cdr3_nt: TGTGCCAGCAGCTTAGGAGGGCAGGATGGCTACACCTTC; cdr3_aa: CASSLGGQDGYTF
j_call: TRBJ2-3; d_call: -; clone_size: -; v_call: TRBV10-3; cdr3_nt: TGTGCCATCAGTGAGTTTGTCTCAGATACGCAGTATTTT; cdr3_aa: CAISEFVSDTQYF
j_call: TRBJ2-3; d_call: TRBD2; clone_size: -; v_call: TRBV24-1; cdr3_nt: TGTGCCACCAGTGCCTTTAAGACTAGCGGGCGAGTCCCAGATACGCAGTATTTT; cdr3_aa: CATSAFKTSGRVPDTQYF
j_call: TRBJ2-1; d_call: -; clone_size: -; v_call: TRBV7-3; cdr3_nt: TGTGCCAGCAGCTCCCAGGGCGGGAACTCCTACAATGAGCAGTTCTTC; cdr3_aa: CASSSQGGNSYNEQFF
j_call: TRBJ2-3; d_call: -; clone_size: -; v_call: TRBV21-1; cdr3_nt: TGTGCCAGCAGCAAATGTAGTGGGACTAGCGGACGCACAGATACGCAGTATTTT; cdr3_aa: CASSKCSGTSGRTDTQYF
j_call: TRBJ2-1; d_call: -; clone_size: -; v_call: TRBV27; cdr3_nt: TGTGCCAGCAGTGCCCAACTCACAGGGTTCCATGAGCAGTTCTTC; cdr3_aa: CASSAQLTGFHEQFF
j_call: TRBJ2-1; d_call: -; clone_size: -; v_call: TRBV6-6; cdr3_nt: TGTGCCAGCAGTTACAATACTGCCTACAATGAGCAGTTCTTC; cdr3_aa: CASSYNTAYNEQFF
j_call: TRBJ2-7; d_call: TRBD1; clone_size: -; v_call: TRBV2; cdr3_nt: TGTGCCAGCGGACCCGGGACAGACCCCTACGAGCAGTACTTC; cdr3_aa: CASGPGTDPYEQYF
j_call: TRBJ1-4; d_call: TRBD1; clone_size: -; v_call: TRBV28; cdr3_nt: TGTGCCAGCAGTTTATGGGGACAGTTAAATGAAAAACTGTTTTTT; cdr3_aa: CASSLWGQLNEKLFF
j_call: TRBJ2-2; d_call: -; clone_size: -; v_call: TRBV10-3; cdr3_nt: TGTGCCATCAGTGAGCGGGTGTCGAACACCGGGGAGCTGTTTTTT; cdr3_aa: CAISERVSNTGELFF
j_call: TRBJ2-1; d_call: -; clone_size: -; v_call: TRBV3-1/TRBV3-2; cdr3_nt: TGTGCCAGCAGCCCGCTCGTCGGGAGATATGAGCAGTTCTTC; cdr3_aa: CASSPLVGRYEQFF
j_call: TRBJ1-1; d_call: -; clone_size: -; v_call: TRBV27; cdr3_nt: TGTGCCAGCAGTTTAGGGGACTCGTACACTGAAGCTTTCTTT; cdr3_aa: CASSLGDSYTEAFF
j_call: TRBJ2-2; d_call: -; clone_size: -; v_call: TRBV7-2; cdr3_nt: TGTGCCAGCAGCACCAGGAACACCGGGGAGCTGTTTTTT; cdr3_aa: CASSTRNTGELFF
j_call: TRBJ2-7; d_call: TRBD1; clone_size: once; v_call: TRBV30; cdr3_nt: TGTGCCTGGAGGGACAGGGGGTACGAGCAGTACTTC; cdr3_aa: CAWRDRGYEQYF
j_call: TRBJ2-7; d_call: -; clone_size: -; v_call: TRBV6-6; cdr3_nt: TGTGCCAGCAGTTCCCGGACTAACTCCTACGAGCAGTACTTC; cdr3_aa: CASSSRTNSYEQYF
j_call: TRBJ2-7; d_call: -; clone_size: -; v_call: TRBV24-1; cdr3_nt: TGTGCCACCAGTGACAGGGGGGAGGTTGACGAGCAGTACTTC; cdr3_aa: CATSDRGEVDEQYF
j_call: TRBJ1-4; d_call: -; clone_size: -; v_call: TRBV15; cdr3_nt: TGTGCCACCAGCAGAGATCTGTCCGGACAGCATGCAACTAATGAAAAACTGTTTTTT; cdr3_aa: CATSRDLSGQHATNEKLFF
j_call: TRBJ2-1; d_call: TRBD2; clone_size: -; v_call: TRBV10-2; cdr3_nt: TGCGCCAGCAGTGACCCTGGGGGAGGGCCTAATGAGCAGTTCTTC; cdr3_aa: CASSDPGGGPNEQFF
j_call: TRBJ2-7; d_call: -; clone_size: -; v_call: TRBV11-2; cdr3_nt: TGTGCCAGCAGCATACAGCTCTACGAGCAGTACTTC; cdr3_aa: CASSIQLYEQYF
j_call: TRBJ2-7; d_call: TRBD2; clone_size: -; v_call: TRBV11-2; cdr3_nt: TGTGCCAGCGGGAGGGGCGGCTCCTACGAGCAGTACTTC; cdr3_aa: CASGRGGSYEQYF
j_call: TRBJ1-5; d_call: -; clone_size: -; v_call: TRBV24-1; cdr3_nt: TGTGCCACCAGTGATTTGCCCGCGGGTCAGCCCCAGCATTTT; cdr3_aa: CATSDLPAGQPQHF
j_call: TRBJ2-5; d_call: TRBD2; clone_size: -; v_call: TRBV28; cdr3_nt: TGTGCCAGCAGCCGGACTAGCGGGATAGAGACCCAGTACTTC; cdr3_aa: CASSRTSGIETQYF
j_call: TRBJ2-2; d_call: -; clone_size: -; v_call: TRBV10-3; cdr3_nt: TGTGCCATCGCCGACAGCACGAACACCGGGGAGCTGTTTTTT; cdr3_aa: CAIADSTNTGELFF
j_call: TRBJ2-1; d_call: TRBD2; clone_size: -; v_call: TRBV19; cdr3_nt: TGTGCCAGTAGTAGCCGACGGGGGGAGAATGAGCAGTTCTTC; cdr3_aa: CASSSRRGENEQFF
j_call: TRBJ2-2; d_call: -; clone_size: -; v_call: TRBV6-2/TRBV6-3; cdr3_nt: TGTGCCAGCAGTTACTCGCGGGGGCCGACCGGGGAGCTGTTTTTT; cdr3_aa: CASSYSRGPTGELFF
j_call: TRBJ2-1; d_call: TRBD1; clone_size: -; v_call: TRBV19; cdr3_nt: TGTGCCAGTACACAACAGGGGGCTTTCTACAATGAGCAGTTCTTC; cdr3_aa: CASTQQGAFYNEQFF
j_call: TRBJ2-3; d_call: TRBD2; clone_size: -; v_call: TRBV5-5; cdr3_nt: TGTGCCAGCAGCCGGGGACTAGCGGGAGGTCGTCCCAGCACAGATACGCAGTATTTT; cdr3_aa: CASSRGLAGGRPSTDTQYF
j_call: TRBJ2-1; d_call: -; clone_size: -; v_call: TRBV30; cdr3_nt: TGTGCCTGGAGTGGTCCGGGGAGCTCCTACAATGAGCAGTTCTTC; cdr3_aa: CAWSGPGSSYNEQFF
j_call: TRBJ2-5; d_call: TRBD1; clone_size: few; v_call: TRBV28; cdr3_nt: TGTGCCAGCAGGACCCGGACAGGGAAAGAGACCCAGTACTTC; cdr3_aa: CASRTRTGKETQYF
j_call: TRBJ2-7; d_call: TRBD1; clone_size: -; v_call: TRBV2; cdr3_nt: TGTGCCTCAGAGAGGGACAGGAGCTCCTACGAGCAGTACTTC; cdr3_aa: CASERDRSSYEQYF
j_call: TRBJ2-3; d_call: -; clone_size: -; v_call: TRBV7-9; cdr3_nt: TGTGCCAGCAGCTTAGCGGGAGTCGATACGCAGTATTTT; cdr3_aa: CASSLAGVDTQYF
j_call: TRBJ2-7; d_call: TRBD1; clone_size: few; v_call: TRBV5-1; cdr3_nt: TGCGCCAGCAGCACCGGGACAGGCTGGAGCTCCTACGAGCAGTACTTC; cdr3_aa: CASSTGTGWSSYEQYF
j_call: TRBJ2-1; d_call: TRBD1; clone_size: -; v_call: TRBV9; cdr3_nt: TGTGCCAGCAGCGCCCCGGGACAGGGGGACGGTGAGCAGTTCTTC; cdr3_aa: CASSAPGQGDGEQFF
j_call: TRBJ2-7; d_call: TRBD1; clone_size: -; v_call: TRBV5-1; cdr3_nt: TGCGCCAGCAGCAAGGACAGGGTGTACGAGCAGTACTTC; cdr3_aa: CASSKDRVYEQYF
j_call: TRBJ1-2; d_call: -; clone_size: -; v_call: TRBV5-1; cdr3_nt: TGCGCCAGCAGCGTTCAGACGGGCTATGGCTACACCTTC; cdr3_aa: CASSVQTGYGYTF
j_call: TRBJ1-4; d_call: -; clone_size: -; v_call: TRBV19; cdr3_nt: TGTGCCAGTAGTATAACTGCAACTAATGAAAAACTGTTTTTT; cdr3_aa: CASSITATNEKLFF
j_call: TRBJ1-5; d_call: -; clone_size: -; v_call: TRBV11-1; cdr3_nt: TGTGCCAGCAGCGGCGGTGGGGGGAGCAATCAGCCCCAGCATTTT; cdr3_aa: CASSGGGGSNQPQHF
j_call: TRBJ2-3; d_call: TRBD2; clone_size: -; v_call: TRBV10-1; cdr3_nt: TGCGCCAGCAGTGACGGACTAGCGGGAGGGCACTTCACAGATACGCAGTATTTT; cdr3_aa: CASSDGLAGGHFTDTQYF
j_call: TRBJ2-5; d_call: -; clone_size: few; v_call: TRBV5-1; cdr3_nt: TGCGCCAGCAGCTTGGTTGGGAGGCCTCAAGAGACCCAGTACTTC; cdr3_aa: CASSLVGRPQETQYF
j_call: TRBJ2-3; d_call: TRBD2; clone_size: -; v_call: TRBV11-2; cdr3_nt: TGTGCCAGCAGCTTAGGATTAGCGGGAATCACAGATACGCAGTATTTT; cdr3_aa: CASSLGLAGITDTQYF
j_call: TRBJ2-1; d_call: TRBD2; clone_size: few; v_call: TRBV24-1; cdr3_nt: TGTGCCACCAGTGATCGGACTAGCGCTTCCTACAATGAGCAGTTCTTC; cdr3_aa: CATSDRTSASYNEQFF
j_call: TRBJ2-7; d_call: TRBD2; clone_size: -; v_call: TRBV27; cdr3_nt: TGTGCCAGCAGATCAAGGGTTAGTAGCGGGAGGGCCGGCGCCTACGAGCAGTACTTC; cdr3_aa: CASRSRVSSGRAGAYEQYF
j_call: TRBJ2-7; d_call: -; clone_size: -; v_call: TRBV27; cdr3_nt: TGTGCCAGCAGCGGGAGCTACGAGCAGTACTTC; cdr3_aa: CASSGSYEQYF
j_call: TRBJ2-2; d_call: -; clone_size: once; v_call: TRBV5-1; cdr3_nt: TGCGCCAGCAGCCCGGGGATCTCCGCGAACACCGGGGAGCTGTTTTTT; cdr3_aa: CASSPGISANTGELFF
j_call: TRBJ2-1; d_call: -; clone_size: -; v_call: TRBV10-2; cdr3_nt: TGCGCCAGCAGTGAGCGGGGACTGTACAATGAGCAGTTCTTC; cdr3_aa: CASSERGLYNEQFF
j_call: TRBJ1-3; d_call: TRBD1; clone_size: -; v_call: TRBV6-1; cdr3_nt: TGTGCCAGCAGTGACACGGGACAGACTGGAAACACCATATATTTT; cdr3_aa: CASSDTGQTGNTIYF
j_call: TRBJ2-1; d_call: -; clone_size: -; v_call: TRBV30; cdr3_nt: TGTGCCTGGAGTCCGGGGGTGTATGAGCAGTTCTTC; cdr3_aa: CAWSPGVYEQFF
j_call: TRBJ2-2; d_call: TRBD2; clone_size: -; v_call: TRBV27; cdr3_nt: TGTGCCAGCAGTCCACGGACTAGCGGGAACACCGGGGAGCTGTTTTTT; cdr3_aa: CASSPRTSGNTGELFF
j_call: TRBJ2-5; d_call: TRBD1; clone_size: -; v_call: TRBV12-3/TRBV12-4; cdr3_nt: TGTGCCAGCAGTTCTGGACAGGAGGAGACCCAGTACTTC; cdr3_aa: CASSSGQEETQYF